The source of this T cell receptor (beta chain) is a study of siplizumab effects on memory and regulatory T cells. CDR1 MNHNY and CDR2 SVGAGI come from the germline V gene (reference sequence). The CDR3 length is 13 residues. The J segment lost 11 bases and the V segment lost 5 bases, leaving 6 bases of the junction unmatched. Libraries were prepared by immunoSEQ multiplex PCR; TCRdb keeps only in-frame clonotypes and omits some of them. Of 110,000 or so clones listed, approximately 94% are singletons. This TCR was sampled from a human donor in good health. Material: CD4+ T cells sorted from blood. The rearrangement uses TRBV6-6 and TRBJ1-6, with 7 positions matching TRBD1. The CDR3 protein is CASSGITGAPLHF. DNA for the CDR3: TGTGCCAGCAGTGGGATCACAGGGGCACCCCTCCACTTT.